Following are 15 T cell receptor beta chains from one sample sequenced in a study of blood T cell repertoires in COVID-19. Profiled with immunoSEQ multiplex PCR; TCRdb holds only in-frame clones, not every one. The table lists over 85,000 clones, roughly 82% of them singletons. Sequencing was carried out using peripheral blood. The receptor set was obtained from a woman in her fifties or sixties with acute or convalescent COVID-19.

V usage is TRBV10-1 and J usage is TRBJ2-4, with 12 bases identical to TRBD2. V lost 5 bases, J lost 9 bases, and 8 bases stayed unmatched. CDR1 WNHNN and CDR2 SYGVQD come from the germline V gene (reference sequence). The CDR3 has 15 amino acids. The chain's CDR3 is CASSSTSGGRGIQYF. CDR3 in DNA: TGCGCCAGCAGTTCGACTAGCGGGGGTAGAGGCATTCAGTACTTC.

The chain combines TRBV11-2 with TRBJ2-7; 8 bases align to TRBD2. V trimming: 5 bases; J trimming: 2 bases; junction bases outside the gene matches: 5. CDR1 is SGHAT, CDR2 FQNNGV, per germline. CDR3 length equals 14 residues. As DNA, the CDR3 is TGTGCCAGCAGCCCTCGGGGGGGAACCTACGAGCAGTACTTC. As protein: CASSPRGGTYEQYF.

The gene calls are TRBV6-2 or TRBV6-3 and TRBJ1-5; weak D call: TRBD1 (5 bases). V shed 6 bases and J shed 9 bases, with 15 bases lying between them. This CDR3 comprises 13 residues. The germline CDR1 and CDR2 sequences are MNHEY and SVGEGT. CDR3 coding DNA: TGTGCCAGCAGCACCCTCGGGGGGTCGCCCCAGCATTTT. Translation gives CASSTLGGSPQHF.

This clone was detected a few times. The chain joins TRBV3-1 (or the pseudogene TRBV3-2) to TRBJ1-2, with 8 bases lining up with TRBD1. Germline-derived CDR1 and CDR2 are LGHDT and YNNKEL (reference sequence). V lost 0 bases to trimming and J lost 5 bases; unmatched junction nucleotides: 11. CDR3 length: 17 residues. The CDR3 nucleotides read TGTGCCAGCAGCCAAGATGTCAGGACAGGGCAGGGGTATGGCTACACCTTC. Its protein is CASSQDVRTGQGYGYTF.

The sample holds a few counts of this clone. The V gene is TRBV27, the J gene TRBJ2-5, with TRBD2 matching over 7 bases. Unmatched junction bases numbered 6, after V lost 6 bases and J lost 5 bases. The CDR3 covers 13 residues. From germline, CDR1 is MNHEY and CDR2 SMNVEV (reference sequence). The CDR3 DNA sequence: TGTGCCAGCAGCCCCACTAGCGTTGAGACCCAGTACTTC. Its translation: CASSPTSVETQYF.

This chain uses TRBV2 with TRBJ2-1; D is perhaps TRBD2 (5 bases). The CDR3 has 15 residues. V was cut by 8 bases and J by 8 bases, with 22 bases left in between. In germline, CDR1 is SNHLY, CDR2 FYNNEI. DNA of the CDR3: TGTGCCAGCTCTGGCGAGGGTCCCCGCTTGGATGAGCAGTTCTTC. Translation gives CASSGEGPRLDEQFF.

This chain connects TRBV3-1 (or the pseudogene TRBV3-2) to TRBJ2-5; D is perhaps TRBD2 (6 bases). Germline assignment: CDR1 LGHDT and CDR2 YNNKEL (reference sequence). The V end was cut by 4 bases, the J end by 5 bases, with 14 bases between. This CDR3 spans 14 amino acids. CDR3 bases: TGTGCCAGCAGCCGAACTGGGGGGTTGGAGACCCAGTACTTC. Translating it yields CASSRTGGLETQYF.

Written as DNA, the CDR3 is TGTGCCTGGAACCCGGGACAGGGCGATTCACCCCTCCACTTT. Amino acids: CAWNPGQGDSPLHF. The J gene is TRBJ1-6, the V gene TRBV30, with 9 bases lining up with TRBD1. The J segment lost 8 bases and the V segment lost 4 bases, leaving 6 bases of the junction unmatched. Germline V gene lookup returns CDR1 GTSNPN and CDR2 SVGIG (reference sequence). The CDR3 consists of 14 residues.

V usage is TRBV6-1 and J usage is TRBJ1-3; no clear D gene. The CDR3 contains 15 residues. Trimming pared 0 bases from V and 2 bases from J, leaving 8 bases between. The germline CDR1 and CDR2 sequences are MNHNS and SASEGT. CDR3 nucleotides: TGTGCCAGCAGTGAAGCAACAGCTACTGGAAACACCATATATTTT. Translation gives CASSEATATGNTIYF.

The chain employs TRBV3-1 (or the pseudogene TRBV3-2) and TRBJ2-1, with 11 bases fitting TRBD2. The CDR3 is 16 amino acids. Germline V gene sequence: CDR1 LGHDT, CDR2 YNNKEL (reference sequence). The J segment lost 4 bases and the V segment lost 0 bases, leaving 2 bases of the junction unmatched. The CDR3 DNA follows: TGTGCCAGCAGCCAAGAACTAGCGGGGGCATACAATGAGCAGTTCTTC. Protein product: CASSQELAGAYNEQFF.

The chain carries TRBV5-1 and TRBJ2-5; TRBD2 matches 9 bases. The CDR3 is 16 residues long. Germline loops: CDR1 SGHRS, CDR2 YFSETQ. V dropped 2 bases and J dropped 4; count of bases not matched to a gene: 9. The CDR3: CASSLLAGAQRETQYF. DNA for the CDR3: TGCGCCAGCAGCTTATTAGCGGGGGCCCAGCGAGAGACCCAGTACTTC. Full variable domain (remainder filled in from reference TRBV5-1 and TRBJ2-5): KAGVTQTPRYLIKTRGQQVTLSCSPISGHRSVSWYQQTPGQGLQFLFEYFSETQRNKGNFPGRFSGRQFSNSRSEMNVSTLELGDSALYLCASSLLAGAQRETQYFGPGTRLLVL.

V is TRBV6-5 and J is TRBJ2-7; D not resolved. This CDR3 has 15 residues. Germline CDR1 reads MNHEY; CDR2 reads SVGAGI. V was pared by 2 bases and J by 2 bases, with 13 bases between. CDR3 sequence: CASSYGIPGAYEQYF. CDR3 nucleotides: TGTGCCAGCAGTTACGGTATCCCCGGAGCCTACGAGCAGTACTTC.

The genes are TRBV5-6 and TRBJ1-3; possibly TRBD1 for D (6 bases). The V end was cut by 4 bases, the J end by 5 bases, with 10 bases between. This CDR3 has 13 residues. Looked up from germline, CDR1 is SGHDT and CDR2 is YYEEEE. The CDR3: CASSVRDRNTIYF. CDR3 in DNA: TGTGCCAGCAGCGTACGGGACAGAAACACCATATATTTT. Using reference TRBV5-6 and TRBJ1-3 for the parts outside the CDR3, the full variable domain is DAGVTQSPTHLIKTRGQQVTLRCSPKSGHDTVSWYQQALGQGPQFIFQYYEEEERQRGNFPDRFSGHQFPNYSSELNVNALLLGDSALYLCASSVRDRNTIYFGEGSWLTVV.

The rearrangement uses TRBV18 and TRBJ1-5; no clear D. This CDR3 comprises 12 residues. Trimming shortened V by 4 bases and J by 9 bases, and 10 bases separated the two germline ends. The V gene's germline CDR1 is KGHSH and CDR2 LQKENI. The CDR3 sequence is CASSLLTGPQHF. Here the CDR3 DNA reads TGTGCCAGCTCACTGCTAACTGGGCCCCAGCATTTT. The variable domain in full, completed from reference TRBV18 and TRBJ1-5, reads NAGVMQNPRHLVRRRGQEARLRCSPMKGHSHVYWYRQLPEEGLKFMVYLQKENIIDESGMPKERFSAEFPKEGPSILRIQQVVRGDSAAYFCASSLLTGPQHFGDGTRLSIL.

This chain links TRBV2 with TRBJ1-4, with D possibly matching TRBD1 (5 bases). Germline CDR1 reads SNHLY; CDR2 reads FYNNEI. The CDR3 totals 16 residues. The germline V and J ends were trimmed by 5 bases and 7 bases, with 20 bases remaining between them. CDR3 nucleotides: TGTGCCAGCAGTCGTCACCCACAGGCTCGTGGTGAAAAACTGTTTTTT. Its protein product is CASSRHPQARGEKLFF.